Listed below are T cell receptor beta chains from one sample, sequenced in a study of T cells in localized non-small cell lung cancer. The method was immunoSEQ multiplex PCR; TCRdb's version includes in-frame clones alone and lacks a portion of them. The data contain almost 40,000 clones, roughly 85% of them seen just once; the ten biggest clones take up roughly 5.4%. The sequencing here drew on peripheral blood mononuclear cells, taken before any cancer treatment. Receptors were obtained from a male donor older than 55 with stage II lung adenocarcinoma. Each CDR3 is given with its conserved first and last residue. Each record gives: clone size, J gene, V gene, CDR3 length, CDR3 protein. Only some rows state a clone size, as once, few, many or a class for expanded clones.

NA TRBJ2-7 TRBV28 14 CASRYRDRTYEQYF
NA TRBJ2-5 TRBV7-6 13 CASSASRGETQYF
NA TRBJ2-3 TRBV27 13 CASSFYPTDTQYF
once TRBJ2-2 TRBV28 16 CASTPWDRGPTGELFF
NA TRBJ2-3 TRBV30 15 CALRGGAGRTDTQYF
NA TRBJ2-7 TRBV6-1 13 CASSWGRAHEQYF
NA TRBJ2-1 TRBV18 17 CASSDIRSGGRRGEQFF
NA TRBJ1-1 TRBV7-2 14 CASSLTAGGNEAFF
NA TRBJ1-1 TRBV6-5 15 CASRHNRDPSTEAFF
NA TRBJ1-5 TRBV30 15 CAWSTSGSYNQPQHF
NA TRBJ2-3 TRBV7-6 14 CASSLVEGQDTQYF
NA TRBJ2-3 TRBV27 15 CASSSFSGSTDTQYF
NA TRBJ1-1 TRBV4-2 15 CASSQGGYIPPEAFF
NA TRBJ2-6 TRBV19 15 CASEPLGRGANVLTF
NA TRBJ1-2 TRBV30 12 CAGTRQVYGYTF
NA TRBJ2-7 TRBV6-5 14 CASSYRRTAYEQYF
NA TRBJ1-2 TRBV6-1 13 CASSGRQGNGYTF
NA TRBJ2-7 TRBV6-6 13 CASSPLSTSEQYF
NA TRBJ1-2 TRBV6-5 13 CASRAGQNYGYTF
NA TRBJ1-2 TRBV7-2 15 CASSPQAGRENGYTF
NA TRBJ2-1 TRBV4-3 15 CASSSDGNRYNEQFF
NA TRBJ1-2 TRBV5-6 14 CASSGTGRNYGYTF
few TRBJ1-2 TRBV7-9 13 CASSLGQSHGYTF